The text below deals with one T cell receptor beta chain. Its antigen is unknown. Buffy coats of healthy donors provided the PBMC used. TCR beta libraries were made by UMI-labeled 5' RACE. From its re-call of the 5' RACE reads, TCRdb lists each CDR3 protein once, without DNA. Its table lists 15,000 or so distinct CDR3 sequences. CDR1 is SQVTM, CDR2 ANQGSEA, per germline. The CDR3 extends over 18 amino acids. The sample belongs to a study of human CD8 memory T cell subsets. Study observations and caveats: Precursor exhausted T cells appeared less diverse than stem-like memory T cells according to Chao1 estimates.

The clonotype comes from a human donor in good health. Sequenced: CD8+ stem-like memory T cells (TSCM and TCM) sorted from PBMCs. Subset meaning: stem-like memory CD8 T cells (TSTEM), CCR7+ PD-1- TIGIT-. The chain links TRBV29-1 to TRBJ2-3; TCRdb selects TRBD1, and the lack of DNA leaves this call unchecked. CDR3 residues: CSVEDPLGGTENTDTQYF.